The next 5 T cell receptor beta chains were all read from a single sample in a study of radiotherapy plus CTLA-4 blockade in lung cancer. Here immunoSEQ multiplex PCR was the method, and the copy in TCRdb shows in-frame clones only, minus some. The sample contains about 45,000 clones, roughly 60% of which appear only once. The material was peripheral blood, obtained from a patient treated with radiotherapy plus ipilimumab. The receptors were sampled from a human donor with non-small cell lung cancer who had a partial response to radiotherapy plus ipilimumab.

This chain uses TRBV30 with TRBJ2-7; D unclear. This CDR3 is built from 11 residues. CDR1 is GTSNPN, CDR2 SVGIG, per germline (reference sequence). V shed 3 bases and J shed 6 bases, with 9 bases lying between them. The CDR3 here is CAWRLGPEQYF. The CDR3 DNA reads as TGTGCCTGGAGACTGGGCCCCGAGCAGTACTTC.

This chain joins TRBV9 and TRBJ2-1, with D unresolved. Germline CDR1 reads SGDLS; CDR2 reads YYNGEE. This CDR3 region has 14 residues. Trimming removed 0 bases at V and 7 bases at J, with 11 bases between. The CDR3 loop reads CASSVGTRWNEQFF. CDR3 bases: TGTGCCAGCAGCGTAGGTACGCGGTGGAATGAGCAGTTCTTC. The full variable domain, completed using reference TRBV9 and TRBJ2-1, is DSGVTQTPKHLITATGQRVTLRCSPRSGDLSVYWYQQSLDQGLQFLIQYYNGEERAKGNILERFSAQQFPDLHSELNLSSLELGDSALYFCASSVGTRWNEQFFGPGTRLTVL.

CDR3 DNA: TGTGCCAGTAGAAGGGGACAGCAGATTGCAACTAATGAAAAACTGTTTTTT. Residues: CASRRGQQIATNEKLFF. The chain carries TRBV19 and TRBJ1-4; 7 bases are shared with TRBD1. The CDR3 is made up of 17 amino acids. Germline V gene data show CDR1 as LNHDA and CDR2 as SQIVND (reference sequence). The ends lost 6 bases at V and 0 bases at J; junction bases unmatched: 10.

The chain uses TRBV5-1 and TRBJ2-7, with D possibly TRBD2 on 5 matching bases. The V and J ends lost 4 bases and 7 bases respectively, with 12 bases between them. Germline V CDR1 and CDR2: SGHRS, YFSETQ. This CDR3 contains 12 residues. The CDR3 bases are TGCGCCAGCAGCGAGGGCAGGCAAGAGCAGTACTTC. Residues: CASSEGRQEQYF.

This chain uses TRBV7-9 with TRBJ1-3; D ambiguous. V was cut by 3 bases and J by 0 bases, with 15 bases left in between. The CDR3 totals 17 residues. Germline V gives CDR1 SEHNR, CDR2 FQNEAQ (reference sequence). The DNA of the CDR3 is TGTGCCAGCAGCTTCTCCTTGACTCAGAGCTCTGGAAACACCATATATTTT. Translating it yields CASSFSLTQSSGNTIYF.